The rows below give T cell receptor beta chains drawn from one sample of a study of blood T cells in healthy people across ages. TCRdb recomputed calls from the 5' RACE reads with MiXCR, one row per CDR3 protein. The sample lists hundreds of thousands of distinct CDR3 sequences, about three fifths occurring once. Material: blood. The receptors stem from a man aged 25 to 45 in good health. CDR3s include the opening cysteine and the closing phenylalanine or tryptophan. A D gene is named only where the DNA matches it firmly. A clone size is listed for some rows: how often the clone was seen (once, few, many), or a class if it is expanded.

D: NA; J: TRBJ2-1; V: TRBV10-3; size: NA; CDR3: CATTPIDRVSYNEQFF; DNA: TGTGCCACCACTCCGATCGACAGAGTCTCCTACAATGAGCAGTTCTTC
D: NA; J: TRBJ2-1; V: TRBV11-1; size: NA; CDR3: CASSPRERGDDEQFF; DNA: TGTGCCAGCAGCCCCAGGGAGAGGGGCGACGATGAGCAGTTCTTC
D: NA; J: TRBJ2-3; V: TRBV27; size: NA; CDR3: CASRTKSSAYTDTQYF; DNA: TGTGCCAGCAGGACTAAGAGTTCCGCATACACAGATACGCAGTATTTT
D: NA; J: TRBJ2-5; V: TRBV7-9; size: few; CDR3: CASSLIGTSETQYF; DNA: TGTGCCAGCAGCCTGATAGGGACCAGTGAGACCCAGTACTTC
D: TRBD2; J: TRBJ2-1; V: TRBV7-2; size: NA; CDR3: CASSLGVAGGREQFF; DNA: TGTGCCAGCAGCTTAGGGGTAGCGGGAGGGCGTGAGCAGTTCTTC
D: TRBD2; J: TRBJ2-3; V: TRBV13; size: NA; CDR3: CASSSRTSGGTDTQYF; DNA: TGTGCCAGCAGCTCAAGGACTAGCGGGGGCACAGATACGCAGTATTTT
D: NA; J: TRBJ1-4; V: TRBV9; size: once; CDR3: CASSVSQGNEKLFF; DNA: TGTGCCAGCAGCGTCTCACAGGGCAACGAAAAACTGTTTTTT
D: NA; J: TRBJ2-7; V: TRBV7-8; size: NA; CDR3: CASGFSYEQYF; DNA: TGTGCCAGCGGGTTTTCCTACGAGCAGTACTTC
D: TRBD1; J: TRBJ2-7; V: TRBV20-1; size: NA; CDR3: CSARDMTGSGYEQYF; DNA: TGCAGTGCTAGAGACATGACAGGGTCGGGGTACGAGCAGTACTTC
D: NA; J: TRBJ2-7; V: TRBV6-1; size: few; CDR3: CASSGDTGYEQYF; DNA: TGTGCCAGCAGTGGCGACACGGGTTACGAGCAGTACTTC
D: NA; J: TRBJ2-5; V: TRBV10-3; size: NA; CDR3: CAISEAAQETQYF; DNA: TGTGCCATCAGTGAGGCAGCTCAAGAGACCCAGTACTTC
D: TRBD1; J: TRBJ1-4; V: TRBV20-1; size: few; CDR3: CSARDPGQGEKLFF; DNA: TGCAGTGCTAGAGACCCGGGACAGGGGGAAAAACTGTTTTTT
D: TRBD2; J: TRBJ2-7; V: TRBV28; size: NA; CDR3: CASTGGSDYEQYF; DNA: TGTGCCAGCACGGGCGGGAGCGATTACGAGCAGTACTTC
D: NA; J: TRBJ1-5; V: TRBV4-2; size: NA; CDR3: CASSRDLGGQPQHF; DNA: TGTGCCAGCAGCCGAGATCTGGGTGGTCAGCCCCAGCATTTT